The clone carrying this TCR beta chain was seen a few times. MiXCR was run by TCRdb on the 5' RACE reads, yielding one entry per CDR3 protein. Of about 130,000 distinct CDR3 sequences listed, 15% to 20% are singletons. The data derive from a study of T-cell memory formation after mild COVID-19. The CDR3 covers 13 residues. V lost 4 bases and J lost 6, with 9 bases in between. Germline loops: CDR1 LNHDA, CDR2 SQIVND (reference sequence). This chain uses TRBV19 with TRBJ2-2; D tentatively reads TRBD1 or TRBD2 (5 bases each). The clonotype was recovered from a man aged 18-30 years who had mild COVID-19 (a few samples of this study predate the infection). Cell type and time point are not known. What was sequenced was PBMCs or a T cell subset sorted from them (not recorded which). In DNA, the CDR3 is TGTGCCAGTAGTAATCAGGGAGCCGGGGAGCTGTTTTTT. Its protein is CASSNQGAGELFF.